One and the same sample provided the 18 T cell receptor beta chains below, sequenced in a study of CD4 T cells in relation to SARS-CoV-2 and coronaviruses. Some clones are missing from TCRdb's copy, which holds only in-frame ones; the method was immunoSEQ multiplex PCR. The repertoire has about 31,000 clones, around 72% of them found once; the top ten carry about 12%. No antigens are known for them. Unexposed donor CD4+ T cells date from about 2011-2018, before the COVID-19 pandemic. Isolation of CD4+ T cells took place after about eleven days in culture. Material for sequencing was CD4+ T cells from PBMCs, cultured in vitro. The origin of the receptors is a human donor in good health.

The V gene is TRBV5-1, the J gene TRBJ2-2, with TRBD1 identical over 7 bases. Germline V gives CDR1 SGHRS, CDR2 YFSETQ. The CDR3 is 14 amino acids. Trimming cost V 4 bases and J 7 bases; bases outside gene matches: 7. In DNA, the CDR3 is TGCGCCAGCAGCCCACAGGGGCCCCTCGGGGAGCTGTTTTTT. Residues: CASSPQGPLGELFF.

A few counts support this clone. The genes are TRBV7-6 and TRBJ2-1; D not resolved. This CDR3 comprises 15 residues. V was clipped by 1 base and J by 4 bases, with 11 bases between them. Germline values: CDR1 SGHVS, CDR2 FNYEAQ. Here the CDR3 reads CASSLGGRIYNEQFF. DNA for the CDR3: TGTGCCAGCAGCTTAGGCGGCCGAATTTACAATGAGCAGTTCTTC.

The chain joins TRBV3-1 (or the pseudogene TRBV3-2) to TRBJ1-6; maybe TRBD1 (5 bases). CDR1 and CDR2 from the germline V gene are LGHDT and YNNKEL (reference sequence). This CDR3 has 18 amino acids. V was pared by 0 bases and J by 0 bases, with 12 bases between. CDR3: CASSQDLQTGSYNSPLHF. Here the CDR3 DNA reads TGTGCCAGCAGCCAAGATCTCCAAACAGGCTCCTATAATTCACCCCTCCACTTT.

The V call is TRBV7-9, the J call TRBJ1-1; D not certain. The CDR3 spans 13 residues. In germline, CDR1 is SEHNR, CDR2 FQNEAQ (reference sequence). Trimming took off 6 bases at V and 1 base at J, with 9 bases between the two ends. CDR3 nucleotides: TGTGCCAGCAGTTTCTCACAGAACACTGAAGCTTTCTTT. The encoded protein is CASSFSQNTEAFF.

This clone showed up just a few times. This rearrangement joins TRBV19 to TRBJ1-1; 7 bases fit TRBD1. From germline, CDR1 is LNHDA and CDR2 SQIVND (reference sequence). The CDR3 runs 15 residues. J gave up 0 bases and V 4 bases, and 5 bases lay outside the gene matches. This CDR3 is CASSTVDRLNTEAFF. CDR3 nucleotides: TGTGCCAGTAGTACAGTGGACAGGCTGAACACTGAAGCTTTCTTT.

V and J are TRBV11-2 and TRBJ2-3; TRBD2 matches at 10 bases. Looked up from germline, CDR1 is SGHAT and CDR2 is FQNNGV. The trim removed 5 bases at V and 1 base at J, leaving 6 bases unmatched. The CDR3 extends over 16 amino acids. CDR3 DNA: TGTGCCAGCAGCATTCAGCGGGGGGGCGGCACAGATACGCAGTATTTT. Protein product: CASSIQRGGGTDTQYF.

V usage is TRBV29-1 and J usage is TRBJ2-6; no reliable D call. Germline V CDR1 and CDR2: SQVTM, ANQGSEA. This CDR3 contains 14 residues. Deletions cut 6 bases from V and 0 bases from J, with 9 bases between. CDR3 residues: CSVPVRSGANVLTF. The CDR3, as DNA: TGCAGCGTCCCTGTCCGCTCTGGGGCCAACGTCCTGACTTTC.

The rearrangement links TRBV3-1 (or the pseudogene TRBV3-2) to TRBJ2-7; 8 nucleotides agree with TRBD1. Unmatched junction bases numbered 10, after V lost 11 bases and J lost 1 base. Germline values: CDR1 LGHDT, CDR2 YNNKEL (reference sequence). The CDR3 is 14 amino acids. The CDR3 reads CAAGGQGSSYEQYF. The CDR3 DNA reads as TGTGCCGCCGGTGGACAGGGAAGTTCCTACGAGCAGTACTTC.

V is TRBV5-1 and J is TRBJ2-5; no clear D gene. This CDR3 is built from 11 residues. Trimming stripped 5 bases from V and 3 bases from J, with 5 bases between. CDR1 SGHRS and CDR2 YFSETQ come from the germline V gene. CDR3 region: CASRFEETQYF. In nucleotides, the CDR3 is TGCGCCAGCAGATTCGAAGAGACCCAGTACTTC.

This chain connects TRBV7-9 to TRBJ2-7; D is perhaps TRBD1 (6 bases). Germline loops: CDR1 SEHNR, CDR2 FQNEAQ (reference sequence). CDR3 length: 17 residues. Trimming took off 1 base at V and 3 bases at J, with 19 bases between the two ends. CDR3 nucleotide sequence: TGTGCCAGCAGCTTAGATCTGTGGGGGCTCGCTGTCTACGAGCAGTACTTC. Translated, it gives CASSLDLWGLAVYEQYF.

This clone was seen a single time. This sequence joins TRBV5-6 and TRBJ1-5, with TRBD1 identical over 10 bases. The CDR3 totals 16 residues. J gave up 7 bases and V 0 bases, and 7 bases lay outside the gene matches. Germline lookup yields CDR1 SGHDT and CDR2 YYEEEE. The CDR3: CASSLGQGATVQPQHF. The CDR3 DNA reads TGTGCCAGCAGCTTGGGACAGGGGGCGACAGTACAGCCCCAGCATTTT.

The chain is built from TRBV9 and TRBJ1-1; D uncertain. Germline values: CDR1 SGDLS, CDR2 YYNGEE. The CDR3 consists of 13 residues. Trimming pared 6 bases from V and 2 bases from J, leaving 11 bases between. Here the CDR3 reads CASNTDSNTEAFF. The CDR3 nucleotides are TGTGCCAGCAACACTGATTCAAACACTGAAGCTTTCTTT.

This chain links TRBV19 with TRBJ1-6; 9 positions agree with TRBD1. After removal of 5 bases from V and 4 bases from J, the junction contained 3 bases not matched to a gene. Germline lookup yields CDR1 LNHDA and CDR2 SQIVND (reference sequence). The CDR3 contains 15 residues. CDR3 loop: CASSQGQGYNSPLHF. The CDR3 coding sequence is TGTGCCAGTAGTCAGGGACAGGGTTATAATTCACCCCTCCACTTT.

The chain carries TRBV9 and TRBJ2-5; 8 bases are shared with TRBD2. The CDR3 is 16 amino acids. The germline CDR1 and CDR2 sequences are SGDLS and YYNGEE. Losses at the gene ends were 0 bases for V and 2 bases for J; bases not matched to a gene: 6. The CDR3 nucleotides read TGTGCCAGCAGCGTAGGGGTTGGCGGGAGGCAAGAGACCCAGTACTTC. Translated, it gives CASSVGVGGRQETQYF.

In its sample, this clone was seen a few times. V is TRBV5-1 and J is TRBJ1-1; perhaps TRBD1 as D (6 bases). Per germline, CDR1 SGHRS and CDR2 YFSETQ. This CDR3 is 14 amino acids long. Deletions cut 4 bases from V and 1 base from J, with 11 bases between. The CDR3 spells CASSRGGENTEAFF. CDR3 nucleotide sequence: TGCGCCAGCAGCCGGGGGGGCGAGAACACTGAAGCTTTCTTT.

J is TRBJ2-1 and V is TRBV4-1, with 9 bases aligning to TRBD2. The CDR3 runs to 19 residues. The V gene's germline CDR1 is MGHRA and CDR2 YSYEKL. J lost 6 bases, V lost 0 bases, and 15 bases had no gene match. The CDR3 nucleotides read TGCGCCAGCAGCCAAGATTGGGAGCACCTAGCGGGACGGTCCAATGAGCAGTTCTTC. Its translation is CASSQDWEHLAGRSNEQFF.

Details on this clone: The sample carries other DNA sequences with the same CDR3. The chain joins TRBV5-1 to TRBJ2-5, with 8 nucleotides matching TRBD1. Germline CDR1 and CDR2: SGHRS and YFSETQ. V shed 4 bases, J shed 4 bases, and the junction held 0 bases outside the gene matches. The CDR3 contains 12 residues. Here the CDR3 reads CASSGQGETQYF. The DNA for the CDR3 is TGCGCCAGCAGCGGACAGGGAGAGACCCAGTACTTC.

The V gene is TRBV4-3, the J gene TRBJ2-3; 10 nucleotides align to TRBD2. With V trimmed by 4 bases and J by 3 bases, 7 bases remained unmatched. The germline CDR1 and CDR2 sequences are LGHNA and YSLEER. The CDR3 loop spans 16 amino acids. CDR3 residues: CASSRGPSGSTDTQYF. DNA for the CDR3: TGCGCCAGCAGCCGAGGCCCTAGCGGGAGTACAGATACGCAGTATTTT.